These 22 T cell receptor beta chains originate from one sample sequenced in a study of blood T cell repertoires in COVID-19. Produced via immunoSEQ multiplex PCR; TCRdb's table is partial and in-frame only. This table holds roughly 410,000 clones, around 87% found once. The sample taken for sequencing was peripheral blood. These receptors originate from a woman aged 60 to 75 with COVID-19, enrolled during active disease.

The chain carries TRBV9 and TRBJ2-3, with a possible D match to TRBD2 (7 bases). The germline V gene encodes CDR1 SGDLS and CDR2 YYNGEE. Deletions cut 4 bases from V and 1 base from J, with 16 bases between. This CDR3 has 16 residues. The CDR3, as DNA: TGTGCCAGCAGCCCTATGGGGGGGGCTGGCACAGATACGCAGTATTTT. The encoded protein is CASSPMGGAGTDTQYF.

The chain joins TRBV3-1 (or the pseudogene TRBV3-2) to TRBJ1-2; TRBD1 agrees at 10 bases. The CDR3 spans 15 residues. Germline V gene sequence: CDR1 LGHDT, CDR2 YNNKEL (reference sequence). V lost 4 bases and J lost 4; bases outside the gene matches: 6. The DNA of the CDR3 is TGTGCCAGCAGCCCCAGACAGGGGGCTCCCTATGGCTACACCTTC. Translated, it gives CASSPRQGAPYGYTF.

This chain uses TRBV28 with TRBJ1-5, with TRBD1 matching 11 bases. With V trimmed by 5 bases and J by 2 bases, 5 bases remained unmatched. Germline CDR1 is MDHEN and CDR2 is SYDVKM. This CDR3 contains 16 residues. In DNA, the CDR3 is TGTGCCAGCAGTCCGGACAGGGGGCTTCGCAATCAGCCCCAGCATTTT. This translates into CASSPDRGLRNQPQHF.

This chain uses TRBV5-5 with TRBJ2-7; 8 bases line up with TRBD1. The CDR3 runs 15 residues. The germline V gene encodes CDR1 SGHKS and CDR2 YYEKEE (reference sequence). V shed 3 bases, J shed 0 bases, and the junction held 5 bases outside the gene matches. The CDR3 DNA reads TGTGCCAGCAGCTCGGCCGGGACAGGCTCCTACGAGCAGTACTTC. It translates to CASSSAGTGSYEQYF.

The chain is built from TRBV19 and TRBJ2-7; D possibly corresponds to TRBD2 (7 bases). CDR1 is LNHDA and CDR2 is SQIVND in the germline V gene (reference sequence). Trimming shortened V by 6 bases and J by 3 bases, and 18 bases separated the two germline ends. The CDR3 contains 15 residues. The CDR3 DNA reads TGTGCCAGTAGAACCGGAGGGGGGGGCAGCTACGAGCAGTACTTC. Translated: CASRTGGGGSYEQYF. Complete variable domain (other parts from reference TRBV19 and TRBJ2-7): DGGITQSPKYLFRKEGQNVTLSCEQNLNHDAMYWYRQDPGQGLRLIYYSQIVNDFQKGDIAEGYSVSREKKESFPLTVTSAQKNPTAFYLCASRTGGGGSYEQYFGPGTRLTVT.

The chain has TRBV28 and TRBJ1-1; D might be TRBD1 (5 bases). V was cut by 3 bases and J by 2 bases, with 10 bases left in between. This CDR3 contains 14 residues. Germline V gene lookup returns CDR1 MDHEN and CDR2 SYDVKM. As DNA, the CDR3 is TGTGCCAGCAGTTTGACGACAGTAAACACTGAAGCTTTCTTT. This gives the protein CASSLTTVNTEAFF.

This clone was seen a handful of times. Here the CDR3 DNA reads TGCAGCGCCCGGGACAGGGTAACATGGGAAGCTTTCTTT. Residues: CSARDRVTWEAFF. V usage is TRBV29-1 and J usage is TRBJ1-1, with 9 nucleotides matching TRBD1. V was clipped by 7 bases and J by 8 bases; unmatched bases: 11. There are 13 residues in the CDR3. CDR1 and CDR2 from the germline V gene are SQVTM and ANQGSEA.

The chain couples TRBV19 to TRBJ1-3; 7 bases are shared with TRBD1. This CDR3 is built from 16 residues. The trim removed 4 bases at V and 0 bases at J, leaving 6 bases unmatched. Germline V gene data show CDR1 as LNHDA and CDR2 as SQIVND (reference sequence). CDR3 in amino acids: CASSTGTASSGNTIYF. The CDR3 bases are TGTGCCAGTAGTACCGGGACAGCGAGCTCTGGAAACACCATATATTTT.

The chain combines TRBV9 with TRBJ2-1; no clear D gene. This CDR3 spans 15 amino acids. Germline-derived CDR1 and CDR2 are SGDLS and YYNGEE. V lost 0 bases and J lost 7, with 14 bases in between. The CDR3 is CASSVGLAPRNEQFF. Here the CDR3 DNA reads TGTGCCAGCAGCGTAGGACTCGCCCCTAGGAATGAGCAGTTCTTC.

In its sample, this clone was seen a few times. This sequence joins TRBV30 and TRBJ1-6, with TRBD1 matching over 8 bases. V shed 5 bases, J shed 10 bases, and the junction held 4 bases outside the gene matches. The CDR3 contains 12 residues. In germline, CDR1 is GTSNPN, CDR2 SVGIG (reference sequence). The CDR3 nucleotides are TGTGCCTGGGGACAGGGTGACTCACCCCTCCACTTT. Its protein is CAWGQGDSPLHF.

CDR3 amino acids: CASSLSGYGYTF. CDR3 nucleotide sequence: TGTGCCAGCAGTTTATCGGGATATGGCTACACCTTC. This chain connects TRBV28 to TRBJ1-2; D not resolved. Germline-derived CDR1 and CDR2 are MDHEN and SYDVKM. This CDR3 comprises 12 residues. V was trimmed by 1 base and J by 5 bases, leaving 5 bases between them.

The count of this clone is one. The V gene is TRBV5-1, the J gene TRBJ2-3; possible D gene TRBD2, 5 bases. V lost 2 bases, J lost 1 base, and 29 bases lay in between. This CDR3 region has 21 residues. Germline-derived CDR1 and CDR2 are SGHRS and YFSETQ. The CDR3 reads CASSFLPSGSGSSKRTDTQYF. CDR3 sequence (DNA): TGCGCCAGCAGCTTCCTTCCCTCGGGTTCGGGGAGCAGCAAACGCACAGATACGCAGTATTTT.

The CDR3 reads CASSPRGGVTYNEQFF. CDR3 nucleotides: TGCGCCAGCAGCCCACGGGGAGGGGTCACCTACAATGAGCAGTTCTTC. J is TRBJ2-1 and V is TRBV10-2; 7 nucleotides agree with TRBD2. The CDR3 is 16 amino acids. V was clipped by 6 bases and J by 2 bases; unmatched bases: 10. Looked up from germline, CDR1 is WSHSY and CDR2 is SAAADI.

This clone was observed a single time. The chain couples TRBV25-1 to TRBJ2-5; TRBD2 agrees at 9 bases. CDR3 length equals 17 residues. V gave up 3 bases and J gave up 5 bases; unmatched junction bases: 13. Germline CDR1 MGHDK, CDR2 SYGVNS. The CDR3 DNA is TGTGCCAGCAGTGATTATGGCGGCGGGGGGGGATCGGAGACCCAGTACTTC. It codes for CASSDYGGGGGSETQYF. The full variable domain, with the rest looked up from reference TRBV25-1 and TRBJ2-5, is EADIYQTPRYLVIGTGKKITLECSQTMGHDKMYWYQQDPGMELHLIHYSYGVNSTEKGDLSSESTVSRIRTEHFPLTLESARPSHTSQYLCASSDYGGGGGSETQYFGPGTRLLVL.

This clone showed up just a few times. The rearrangement links TRBV18 to TRBJ2-1; 11 positions match TRBD2. The CDR3 covers 18 residues. With 3 bases clipped from V and 0 bases from J, the junction kept 7 bases outside the gene matches. The germline gives CDR1 KGHSH, CDR2 LQKENI. DNA for the CDR3: TGTGCCAGCTCACCCGGGACTAGCGGTATAAGCTCCTACAATGAGCAGTTCTTC. Translated, it gives CASSPGTSGISSYNEQFF.

This sequence joins TRBV5-8 and TRBJ1-1; 7 bases align to TRBD1. Per germline, CDR1 SGHTS and CDR2 YDEGEE. This CDR3 has 13 residues. Trimming cost V 4 bases and J 6 bases; bases outside gene matches: 6. The CDR3 loop is CASSPDRSSEAFF. CDR3 sequence (DNA): TGTGCCAGCAGCCCGGACAGGTCCTCTGAAGCTTTCTTT.

This chain links TRBV6-5 with TRBJ2-7, with D possibly matching TRBD2 (6 bases). This CDR3 comprises 13 residues. Germline values: CDR1 MNHEY, CDR2 SVGAGI. V lost 11 bases to trimming and J lost 3 bases, with 17 bases between them. Written as DNA, the CDR3 is TGTGCCGGGAACGGGGGTATCCACTACGAGCAGTACTTC. Its translation: CAGNGGIHYEQYF.

This rearrangement joins TRBV5-1 to TRBJ1-6, with 9 bases lining up with TRBD1. V was clipped by 5 bases and J by 6 bases; unmatched bases: 9. Germline lookup yields CDR1 SGHRS and CDR2 YFSETQ. The CDR3 is 16 amino acids. The chain's CDR3 is CASRAQGAGGNSPLHF. CDR3 bases: TGCGCCAGCAGGGCACAGGGGGCCGGTGGTAATTCACCCCTCCACTTT.

The rearrangement links TRBV5-5 to TRBJ1-1, with D unresolved. The V gene lost 1 base and the J gene lost 4 bases, with 14 bases spanning the gap. This CDR3 has 15 amino acids. Looked up from germline, CDR1 is SGHKS and CDR2 is YYEKEE (reference sequence). The CDR3 DNA reads TGTGCCAGCAGCTTGACCGCGGGGTCGGGCACTGAAGCTTTCTTT. Its translation is CASSLTAGSGTEAFF.

There are a few counts of this clone. The chain uses TRBV7-9 and TRBJ1-1, with TRBD1 matching 7 bases. CDR1 SEHNR and CDR2 FQNEAQ come from the germline V gene (reference sequence). The V gene end was trimmed by 1 base and the J gene end by 8 bases; junction bases not matched to a gene: 7. This CDR3 contains 14 residues. CDR3 region: CASSLEQGRTEAFF. CDR3 in DNA: TGTGCCAGCAGCTTAGAACAGGGGAGGACCGAAGCTTTCTTT.

The chain uses TRBV28 and TRBJ2-1, with 7 bases lining up with TRBD2. CDR3 length: 15 amino acids. With V trimmed by 2 bases and J by 0 bases, 1 base remained unmatched. The germline V gene encodes CDR1 MDHEN and CDR2 SYDVKM. CDR3 sequence (DNA): TGTGCCAGCAGTTTAGGGGGGGGCTCCTACAATGAGCAGTTCTTC. Translated, it gives CASSLGGGSYNEQFF.

The chain has TRBV21-1 and TRBJ1-5; the D call TRBD1 from the table was never checked on the DNA. TRBV21-1 is designated a pseudogene. CDR3 length equals 15 residues. CDR3 protein: CASSTRDRGDQPQHF. For the CDR3, the DNA is TGTGCCAGCAGCACCCGGGACAGGGGGGATCAGCCCCAGCATTTT.